This TCR beta chain was sequenced in a study of OX40 agonist ivuxolimab in advanced cancers. Study-wide context: The costimulatory receptor OX40 (CD134) was targeted by ivuxolimab, a fully human IgG2 agonistic monoclonal antibody. Intravenous ivuxolimab was administered to patients every 2 weeks at six dose levels: 0.01, 0.1, 0.3, 1.5, 3 and 10 mg/kg. Of the approximately 54 patients in dose escalation, some 20 had hepatocellular carcinoma, some 15 had melanoma, 9 had renal cell carcinoma and 9 had head and neck cancer. In the dose-escalation cohort, around four fifths of patients were male, and the mean age was about 55 years, with a range of roughly 23 to 85. Patients were allowed to have had prior anti-PD-1, anti-PD-L1 or anti-CTLA-4 therapy, and 40% of the dose-escalation patients had been treated with checkpoint inhibitors. Three dose-escalation patients achieved partial responses, one with hepatocellular carcinoma and two with cutaneous melanoma. Peripheral TCRbeta sequencing was intended to test whether TCR sequence diversity was altered and clonal T-cell expansion was caused by ivuxolimab. The monotherapy dose-escalation portion (N = 52 patients) of the phase I ivuxolimab trial is reported in the paper. Beyond this particular receptor, the publication reports: Antigen specificity was not determined for the clonally expanded peripheral T cells. At doses of 0.1 to 3.0 mg/kg, clonal expansion of both CD4+ and CD8+ T cells in blood was seen between baseline and week 6. On average, CD8+ T cells showed more expanded clones than CD4+ T cells after ivuxolimab. In the 0.1-3.0 mg/kg groups, partial responders had among the lowest normalized peripheral clonal expansion, particularly in CD8+ T cells. Low levels of normalized T-cell clonal expansion were also seen in some patients who did not respond.

Patients with a history of autoimmune disease or receiving systemic immunosuppression were excluded from the trial. In every dose cohort, peripheral blood was drawn for TCR sequencing at baseline, cycle 4 day 1, and cycle 7 day 1. Samples came from an open-label, multicenter, first-in-human phase I dose-escalation trial of ivuxolimab. Adults with locally advanced or metastatic melanoma, renal cell carcinoma, hepatocellular carcinoma or head and neck squamous cell carcinoma were enrolled in the trial. Before TCR sequencing, CD4+ T cells and CD8+ T cells were sorted from peripheral blood as separate populations. This clone showed up just once. The clone's antigen remains unknown. No base-level quality is on record; no much larger clone is a single base apart. Genomic DNA was isolated from the sorted cells so that the TCRbeta CDR3 region could be sequenced. The immunoSEQ Assay was used for sequencing of TCRbeta CDR3 regions. The table comes from immuneACCESS by way of TCRdb, which keeps in-frame sequences with V and J called. Part of the clones is missing from these tables; in studies checked, under half for an unresolved V gene and the rest for unknown reasons. This sample has tens of thousands of clones in its table, and about 90% of those were observed once. The ten largest clones represent 0.33% of the sample.

From the cysteine up to the phenylalanine, the CDR3 has a length of 19 residues. The kept DNA is CDR3 alone, 57 bases in frame from the first base. CDR1 is given as SGHTA and CDR2 as FQGNSA, both from the germline V gene. V is pared back by 1 base and J by 6 bases, with 24 bases lying between the germline termini. The TCR originated in an adult with an advanced solid tumor such as melanoma, head and neck, liver or kidney cancer. The chain is assembled from TRBV7-2 and TRBJ1-4, with the D gene not confidently named. The sample was CD4+ or CD8+ T cells sorted from blood, taken in a trial of the OX40 agonist ivuxolimab. The CDR3 protein sequence reads: CASSLVERFAQWWYEKLFF. Read as DNA, the sequence is TGTGCCAGCAGCTTAGTAGAACGGTTTGCACAGTGGTGGTATGAAAAACTGTTTTTT.